The present entry profiles one T cell receptor beta chain with its context. The J segment lost 2 bases and the V segment lost 2 bases, leaving 3 bases of the junction unmatched. Germline V lookup: CDR1 SQVTM, CDR2 ANQGSEA. There are 15 residues in the CDR3. Survey level was the resolution at which the v3.0 immunoSEQ assay ran. TCRdb keeps only in-frame clones here, not all; method: immunoSEQ multiplex PCR. Of 38,000 or so clones in the sample, approximately 79% were seen once. This sample is part of a study of long-term antiretroviral therapy in people with HIV. The specimen was unsorted PBMCs, collected 1.5 years after starting antiretroviral therapy. V usage is TRBV29-1 and J usage is TRBJ2-1; 10 positions match TRBD2. This receptor was taken from a man aged 18 to 29 with HIV. CDR3 residues: CSVELAGVTYNEQFF. The CDR3 nucleotides read TGCAGCGTTGAACTAGCGGGAGTTACCTACAATGAGCAGTTCTTC.